These 19 T cell receptor beta chains originate from one sample sequenced in a study of OX40 agonist ivuxolimab in advanced cancers. Measured with immunoSEQ multiplex PCR; TCRdb has only the in-frame clones, and not every one. Counted here are about 58,000 clones, approximately 75% occurring once; the ten biggest clones make up 0.7% to 0.8%. The sequencing used CD4+ or CD8+ T cells sorted from blood, collected in a trial of the OX40 agonist ivuxolimab. The receptors here all came from an adult with an advanced solid tumor such as melanoma, head and neck, liver or kidney cancer.

The chain is built from TRBV5-1 and TRBJ2-5, with a possible D match to TRBD2 (5 bases). The J call is in doubt because the DNA end fits TRBJ2-7 better. Per the germline V gene, CDR1 is SGHRS and CDR2 is YFSETQ. CDR3 length: 15 residues. The CDR3 bases are TGCGCCAGCAGCGCCACCTTAGGGAGCTCCTACGAGCAGTACTTC. Residues: CASSATLGSSYEQYF.

The genes are TRBV11-2 and TRBJ2-3; D call uncertain. The germline V gene has CDR1 SGHAT and CDR2 FQNNGV. The CDR3 contains 15 residues. Trimming removed 4 bases at V and 1 base at J, with 12 bases between. DNA of the CDR3: TGTGCCAGCAGCTCGCCCCGTGCAGGCACAGATACGCAGTATTTT. Residues: CASSSPRAGTDTQYF.

J is TRBJ1-1 and V is TRBV27; D is unresolved. V lost 1 base and J 0 bases, leaving 9 bases between the germline ends. From germline, CDR1 is MNHEY and CDR2 SMNVEV (reference sequence). This CDR3 region has 15 residues. This chain's CDR3 is CASSLFGELNTEAFF. As DNA, the CDR3 is TGTGCCAGCAGTTTATTTGGGGAACTGAACACTGAAGCTTTCTTT.

This sequence joins TRBV7-7 and TRBJ1-4; D call uncertain. V dropped 5 bases and J dropped 7 bases, with 11 bases sitting between them. CDR1 and CDR2 from the germline V gene are SSHAT and FNYEAQ (reference sequence). The CDR3 spans 13 residues. Here the CDR3 reads CASSLGHGEKLFF. CDR3 DNA: TGTGCCAGCAGCCTTGGGCATGGTGAAAAACTGTTTTTT.

The chain combines TRBV7-8 with TRBJ2-1; no clear D gene. From germline, CDR1 is SGHVS and CDR2 FQNEAQ. The CDR3 consists of 12 residues. Trimming removed 3 bases at V and 6 bases at J, with 6 bases between. This CDR3 reads CASSLGTNEQFF. CDR3 sequence (DNA): TGTGCCAGCAGCTTGGGTACCAATGAGCAGTTCTTC. Supplemented by reference TRBV7-8 and TRBJ2-1, the full variable domain reads GAGVSQSPRYKVAKRGQDVALRCDPISGHVSLFWYQQALGQGPEFLTYFQNEAQLDKSGLPSDRFFAERPEGSVSTLKIQRTQQEDSAVYLCASSLGTNEQFFGPGTRLTVL.

The rearrangement joins TRBV6-6 to TRBJ2-1, with 8 bases aligning to TRBD2. Trimming took 5 bases from V and 6 from J; bases not matched to a gene: 6. There are 14 residues in the CDR3. Germline CDR1 is MNHNY and CDR2 is SVGAGI (reference sequence). The CDR3 DNA is TGTGCCAGCAGTATTAGCGGGGTGGGCAATGAGCAGTTCTTC. It yields the protein CASSISGVGNEQFF.

The V and J genes are TRBV28 and TRBJ1-1; no clear D. The germline V gene has CDR1 MDHEN and CDR2 SYDVKM. The CDR3 is 12 residues long. The V end lost 2 bases, the J end lost 10 bases, and 11 bases lay between the germline ends. CDR3 region: CASSLILERAFF. CDR3 bases: TGTGCCAGCAGTTTAATACTGGAGAGAGCTTTCTTT.

The rearrangement links TRBV6-6 to TRBJ1-2; weak D call: TRBD1 (6 bases). V gave up 6 bases and J gave up 1 base, with 9 bases separating them. CDR3 length: 13 residues. The V gene's germline CDR1 is MNHNY and CDR2 SVGAGI (reference sequence). DNA for the CDR3: TGTGCCAGCAGCCAGGGGAATAACTATGGCTACACCTTC. Its protein product is CASSQGNNYGYTF.

This chain links TRBV2 with TRBJ1-4; no firm D call. This CDR3 is 13 amino acids long. Per the germline V gene, CDR1 is SNHLY and CDR2 is FYNNEI. V was clipped by 10 bases and J by 4 bases, with 13 bases between them. Here the CDR3 DNA reads TGTGCCACCCGGACTGAATTTAATGAAAAACTGTTTTTT. This sequence encodes CATRTEFNEKLFF.

CDR3 nucleotide sequence: TGCGCCAGCAGCCAGAGTAGGACAGGCGCTGGAAACACCATATATTTT. Its translation: CASSQSRTGAGNTIYF. The V gene is TRBV4-1, the J gene TRBJ1-3; 7 bases map to TRBD1. CDR3 length equals 16 residues. V was clipped by 3 bases and J by 2 bases; unmatched bases: 7. Germline V gives CDR1 MGHRA, CDR2 YSYEKL.

This clone occurred a few times. The V gene is TRBV7-2, the J gene TRBJ1-3, with D unresolved. Germline V gene data show CDR1 as SGHTA and CDR2 as FQGNSA. This CDR3 comprises 15 residues. With 5 bases removed from V and 0 bases from J, the gap between germline ends came to 11 bases. The CDR3 is CASSKGPSSGNTIYF. The CDR3 DNA is TGTGCCAGCAGCAAGGGCCCTTCCTCTGGAAACACCATATATTTT.

The rearrangement uses TRBV19 and TRBJ2-2; D may be TRBD1 (6 bases). Germline CDR1 reads LNHDA; CDR2 reads SQIVND (reference sequence). Trimming left V 5 bases short and J 6 bases short, with 13 bases between. CDR3 size: 14 residues. This CDR3 is CASSFLQGAGELFF. DNA for the CDR3: TGTGCCAGTAGTTTCCTACAGGGCGCCGGGGAGCTGTTTTTT.

V usage is TRBV4-1 and J usage is TRBJ2-6; tentatively, D is TRBD1 (5 bases). Germline V gives CDR1 MGHRA, CDR2 YSYEKL. Trimming left V 4 bases short and J 0 bases short, with 10 bases between. The CDR3 contains 16 residues. The chain's CDR3 is CASSPDTNSGANVLTF. CDR3 bases: TGCGCCAGCAGCCCGGACACCAACTCTGGGGCCAACGTCCTGACTTTC.

The chain carries TRBV5-1 and TRBJ2-5; D call uncertain. The J call may be incorrect, as the DNA end agrees better with TRBJ2-7. Germline CDR1 is SGHRS and CDR2 is YFSETQ. The length of the CDR3 is 14 residues. CDR3 DNA sequence: TGCGCCAGCAGCTTGGAAGGGTATAACTACGAGCAGTACTTC. Translating it yields CASSLEGYNYEQYF.

The sample holds one count of this clone. J is TRBJ2-1 and V is TRBV19, with 13 bases fitting TRBD2. V lost 6 bases, J lost 4 bases, and 6 bases stayed unmatched. The CDR3 contains 16 residues. Looked up from germline, CDR1 is LNHDA and CDR2 is SQIVND (reference sequence). CDR3 in amino acids: CASSTGLAGAYNEQFF. Here the CDR3 DNA reads TGTGCCAGTAGCACCGGACTAGCGGGGGCATACAATGAGCAGTTCTTC. The full variable domain, rest sourced from reference TRBV19 and TRBJ2-1, is DGGITQSPKYLFRKEGQNVTLSCEQNLNHDAMYWYRQDPGQGLRLIYYSQIVNDFQKGDIAEGYSVSREKKESFPLTVTSAQKNPTAFYLCASSTGLAGAYNEQFFGPGTRLTVL.

The CDR3 DNA sequence: TGTGCCAGCAGTTACTCCCCGACAAAAGGCGAGCAGTACTTC. This translates into CASSYSPTKGEQYF. The gene calls are TRBV6-5 and TRBJ2-7; no clear D. V lost 0 bases, J lost 6 bases, and 12 bases lay in between. Germline V gene data show CDR1 as MNHEY and CDR2 as SVGAGI. The length of the CDR3 is 14 residues.

CDR3 DNA: TGTGCCAGCAGCCCGGGACAGGATTACAATGAGCAGTTCTTC. It specifies CASSPGQDYNEQFF. The chain employs TRBV27 and TRBJ2-1; 8 nucleotides match TRBD1. Germline V gene data show CDR1 as MNHEY and CDR2 as SMNVEV (reference sequence). Unmatched junction bases numbered 5, after V lost 6 bases and J lost 4 bases. This CDR3 is built from 14 residues.

The chain has TRBV6-5 and TRBJ1-4; a possible D gene is TRBD1 (5 bases). The CDR3 totals 13 residues. Germline CDR1 MNHEY, CDR2 SVGAGI. V was trimmed by 5 bases and J by 8 bases, leaving 12 bases between them. In DNA form, the CDR3 reads TGTGCCAGCAGTCAGGACATTTTCGAAAAACTGTTTTTT. It is translated as CASSQDIFEKLFF.

The chain combines TRBV5-1 with TRBJ2-7; tentatively, D is TRBD1 (6 bases). Germline CDR1 reads SGHRS; CDR2 reads YFSETQ. V gave up 4 bases and J gave up 3 bases, with 14 bases separating them. The CDR3 sequence is 14 residues long. The CDR3 is CASSPSTGIYEQYF. The CDR3 nucleotides read TGCGCCAGCAGCCCATCGACAGGAATCTACGAGCAGTACTTC.